Described below is a single T cell receptor beta chain sequence and its context. Antigen unknown. TCRdb re-analysed the 5' RACE reads in MiXCR, keeping a single row per CDR3 protein. Altogether under 900,000 distinct CDR3 sequences are present, about 20% being singletons, with the ten largest covering about an eighth. The data were obtained in a study of identical twins. Study results and caveats: With abundant cord blood beta clonotypes, insertions were fewer; memory repertoires showed no such pattern. Twins' excess sharing was less marked for out-of-frame beta sequences.

The CDR3 length is 15 residues. V lost 2 bases, J lost 4 bases, and 13 bases lay in between. Germline V CDR1 and CDR2: MNHEY, SVGAGI. These data were likewise used in another study, on T cells expressing NK-cell markers. That work contributes: The dominant NKG2C+ clonotypes represented roughly 1.0-7.5% of CD8+ T cells in more than five donors.

This chain joins TRBV6-5 and TRBJ2-3, with D perhaps matching TRBD1 (5 bases). The receptor was derived from a woman in her late teens or twenties in good health. Specimen: PBMCs. The CDR3 protein is CASSYKGFGSDTQYF. CDR3 DNA sequence: TGTGCCAGCAGTTACAAGGGGTTCGGTTCAGATACGCAGTATTTT.